Each of the 20 T cell receptor beta chains below was sequenced from the same sample in a study of CD8+CD57+ T cells in acquired aplastic anemia. Researchers used genomic DNA as the template to profile TCR beta VDJ and CDR3. Using its own MiXCR run on the reads, TCRdb lists one record per CDR3 protein. The repertoire has about 180,000 distinct CDR3 sequences, roughly three fifths of them found once; the top ten carry more than 40%. Selection for sequencing was limited to patients who had shown CD8+CD57+ cell expansion by flow cytometry. Material: sorted CD4+, CD8+, or CD8+CD57+ T cells (not recorded which) from PBMCs. The receptors were gathered from a human donor with aplastic anemia.

The chain has TRBV7-2 and TRBJ1-5; D ambiguous. Germline CDR1 and CDR2: SGHTA and FQGNSA. V lost 1 base to trimming and J lost 7 bases, with 8 bases between them. The CDR3 length is 13 residues. The CDR3 protein is CASSLVGSQPQHF. The CDR3 region has the DNA TGTGCCAGCAGCTTAGTGGGGAGCCAGCCCCAGCATTTT.

The sample holds a few counts of this clonotype. V and J are TRBV7-2 and TRBJ1-5; no clear D gene. The V gene's germline CDR1 is SGHTA and CDR2 FQGNSA. CDR3 length equals 13 residues. V lost 3 bases to trimming and J lost 4 bases, with 7 bases between them. As DNA, the CDR3 is TGTGCCAGCAGCTTCTGGCGGAATCAGCCCCAGCATTTT. Protein: CASSFWRNQPQHF.

This clonotype was detected many times. The J gene is TRBJ2-1, the V gene TRBV7-9; TRBD2 matches 8 bases. The CDR3 totals 18 residues. The germline V gene has CDR1 SEHNR and CDR2 FQNEAQ (reference sequence). J was trimmed by 0 bases and V by 5 bases; bases with no gene match: 12. Here the CDR3 DNA reads TGTGCCAGCAGCCCTGAGGCTAGCGGGCCAAGCTCCTACAATGAGCAGTTCTTC. It specifies CASSPEASGPSSYNEQFF.

This clonotype was counted many times. This chain uses TRBV6-5 with TRBJ1-2; 9 bases are shared with TRBD1. Trimming took 0 bases from V and 5 from J; bases not matched to a gene: 4. Germline CDR1 is MNHEY and CDR2 is SVGAGI. The CDR3 spans 15 residues. The CDR3 loop is CASSYSGQGLYGYTF. The CDR3 region has the DNA TGTGCCAGCAGTTACTCTGGACAGGGGTTATATGGCTACACCTTC.

This clonotype appeared a single time. The chain has TRBV15 and TRBJ1-6; the D is unclear. Germline-derived CDR1 and CDR2 are LNHNV and YYDKDF (reference sequence). The CDR3 length is 15 residues. Trimming took 0 bases from V and 4 from J, leaving 7 bases between them. CDR3 loop: CATSRDNSYNSPLHF. Here the CDR3 DNA reads TGTGCCACCAGCAGAGATAATTCGTATAATTCACCCCTCCACTTT.

In its sample, this clonotype was seen many times. The genes are TRBV7-9 and TRBJ2-7; D might be TRBD1 or TRBD2, each matching 5 bases. V was shortened by 5 bases and J by 6 bases, with 17 bases between the two germline ends. Germline V gene data show CDR1 as SEHNR and CDR2 as FQNEAQ (reference sequence). The CDR3 runs to 14 residues. CDR3 coding DNA: TGTGCCAGCAGCCAAGAGGGGTCCCTCGCCGAGCAGTACTTC. Amino acid sequence: CASSQEGSLAEQYF.

The chain has TRBV10-3 and TRBJ1-5, with D tentatively TRBD1 (6 bases). CDR1 is ENHRY and CDR2 is SYGVKD in the germline V gene. The ends were cut back, 5 bases at V and 3 bases at J, with 11 bases in the middle. The CDR3 has 14 residues. The CDR3 DNA reads as TGTGCCATCAGTCTGGCAGGGGACAATCAGCCCCAGCATTTT. Its protein product is CAISLAGDNQPQHF.

This clonotype was observed a few times. V gene TRBV24-1 combines with J gene TRBJ2-1, with D possibly matching TRBD1 (6 bases). Germline V gene sequence: CDR1 KGHDR, CDR2 SFDVKD. Trimming cost V 3 bases and J 5 bases, with 13 bases left between them. The CDR3 is made up of 15 amino acids. The CDR3 region is CATSDVRDTDNEQFF. CDR3 DNA sequence: TGTGCCACCAGTGATGTTAGGGACACCGACAATGAGCAGTTCTTC.

This clonotype has only a few counts. V usage is TRBV2 and J usage is TRBJ1-1; TRBD1 agrees at 7 bases. Germline trimming cut 11 bases from V and 0 bases from J; bases unmatched to any gene: 9. This CDR3 is built from 14 residues. The V gene's germline CDR1 is SNHLY and CDR2 FYNNEI. CDR3 in amino acids: CAGRTGSVNTEAFF. The DNA for the CDR3 is TGTGCCGGAAGGACAGGCTCGGTGAACACTGAAGCTTTCTTT.

Ten or more counts support this clonotype. One end of the junction varies from germline; a read error may be responsible. The chain has TRBV7-7 and TRBJ2-7; possibly TRBD2 for D (5 bases). There are 14 residues in the CDR3. The V gene's germline CDR1 is SSHAT and CDR2 FNYEAQ (reference sequence). The CDR3 sequence is CASSPAGISYEQYF. In nucleotides, the CDR3 is TGTGCTAGCAGCCCCGCCGGGATTTCCTACGAGCAGTACTTC. The full variable domain, its missing parts supplied by reference TRBV7-7 and TRBJ2-7, is GAGVSQSPRYKVTKRGQDVTLRCDPISSHATLYWYQQALGQGPEFLTYFNYEAQPDKSGLPSDRFSAERPEGSISTLTIQRTEQRDSAMYRCASSPAGISYEQYFGPGTRLTVT.

At least ten counts were recorded for this clonotype. In DNA, the CDR3 is TGTGCCAGCAGTTACTCCGTAGGGTACGGCTACACCTTC. Amino acids: CASSYSVGYGYTF. The chain is built from TRBV6-5 and TRBJ1-2; no clear D gene. This CDR3 has 13 residues. V lost 0 bases and J 8 bases, leaving 10 bases between the germline ends. CDR1 is MNHEY, CDR2 SVGAGI, per germline.

This chain connects TRBV29-1 to TRBJ1-4; D possibly corresponds to TRBD1 (6 bases). Germline CDR1 and CDR2: SQVTM and ANQGSEA. V was trimmed by 4 bases and J by 8 bases, leaving 8 bases between them. This CDR3 is built from 11 residues. CDR3 in DNA: TGCAGCGTTGTGGACAGAGAAAAACTGTTTTTT. Translated, it gives CSVVDREKLFF.

The chain employs TRBV5-1 and TRBJ2-3; 7 nucleotides agree with TRBD2. J lost 1 base, V lost 4 bases, and 6 bases had no gene match. Germline CDR1 and CDR2: SGHRS and YFSETQ. There are 15 residues in the CDR3. The CDR3 sequence: CASSRRAGGTDTQYF. CDR3 DNA: TGCGCCAGCAGCCGGCGGGCGGGAGGCACAGATACGCAGTATTTT.

This clonotype was seen just once. The chain joins TRBV5-1 to TRBJ2-1; tentative D call: TRBD1 (7 bases). The V gene's germline CDR1 is SGHRS and CDR2 YFSETQ. Trimming cost V 5 bases and J 4 bases, with 16 bases left between them. The CDR3 is 15 amino acids. The CDR3 sequence is CASSRSQGTYNEQFF. CDR3 coding DNA: TGCGCCAGCAGTAGGTCACAGGGGACTTACAATGAGCAGTTCTTC. Full variable domain (outside the CDR3, taken from reference TRBV5-1 and TRBJ2-1): KAGVTQTPRYLIKTRGQQVTLSCSPISGHRSVSWYQQTPGQGLQFLFEYFSETQRNKGNFPGRFSGRQFSNSRSEMNVSTLELGDSALYLCASSRSQGTYNEQFFGPGTRLTVL.

This CDR3 reads CASSIVPGGYEQYF. The CDR3 DNA reads as TGTGCCAGTAGTATAGTCCCCGGGGGCTACGAGCAGTACTTC. The J gene is TRBJ2-7, the V gene TRBV19, with D perhaps matching TRBD2 (6 bases). V shed 1 base and J shed 3 bases, with 10 bases lying between them. The CDR3 totals 14 residues. Looked up from germline, CDR1 is LNHDA and CDR2 is SQIVND (reference sequence).

The V call is TRBV4-3, the J call TRBJ2-2, with D perhaps matching TRBD1 (5 bases). Germline V gene data show CDR1 as LGHNA and CDR2 as YSLEER. Trimming cost V 0 bases and J 4 bases, with 15 bases left between them. CDR3 length: 17 amino acids. The CDR3 DNA is TGCGCCAGCAGCCAAGATCCGCAGGGTCCAATCACCGGGGAGCTGTTTTTT. Protein sequence: CASSQDPQGPITGELFF.

This clonotype was seen a few times. A junction end diverges from the germline sequence, so it may reflect a read error. The chain combines TRBV28 with TRBJ2-7; tentatively, D is TRBD2 (6 bases). There are 10 residues in the CDR3. The germline V gene has CDR1 MDHEN and CDR2 SYDVKM. The CDR3 DNA follows: TGTGCCAGCAGTGAAATTAGCGGCCACTTC. This gives the protein CASSEISGHF.

This clonotype showed up just once. The gene calls are TRBV11-2 and TRBJ2-3; D is undetermined. This CDR3 is built from 14 residues. Germline CDR1 SGHAT, CDR2 FQNNGV. Trimming took 6 bases from V and 2 from J, leaving 12 bases between them. The CDR3 DNA reads TGTGCCAGCAGTGACTTCCCTTTCACAGATACGCAGTATTTT. Protein: CASSDFPFTDTQYF.

The table lists this clonotype with many counts. The CDR3 is CASSLTAEPYEQYF. CDR3 in DNA: TGTGCCAGCAGTTTGACAGCGGAGCCCTACGAGCAGTACTTC. The rearrangement uses TRBV6-5 and TRBJ2-7; D possibly matches TRBD1 or TRBD2 (5 bases each). The length of the CDR3 is 14 residues. The germline V gene encodes CDR1 MNHEY and CDR2 SVGAGI. The germline V and J ends were trimmed by 4 bases and 2 bases, with 12 bases remaining between them.

The chain links TRBV20-1 to TRBJ2-7; D is possibly TRBD2 (5 bases). Trimming left V 6 bases short and J 0 bases short, with 15 bases between. This CDR3 region has 14 residues. Germline values: CDR1 DFQATT, CDR2 SNEGSKA (reference sequence). The chain's CDR3 is CSALGGFSSYEQYF. The CDR3 DNA reads TGCAGTGCGCTAGGCGGGTTTTCCTCCTACGAGCAGTACTTC.